This note documents a single T cell receptor (beta chain) sequence. Its antigen remains unidentified. Negative isolation was used for CD8+ and CD4+ T cells, and FACS enrichment was applied to TEMRA cells. This specimen belongs to a study of CD8 T cells in Susac syndrome. Whole-study context: When their blood was taken, patients with Susac syndrome were therapy-naive, taking corticosteroids, or taking intravenous immunoglobulin alone. Study-level findings and limits: Clonal expansion involving Susac CD8+ cells peaked in TEMRA cells and active patients.

Reverse transcription used roughly 0.45 to 1 ug RNA and random hexamers. TCRdb re-called the immunoSEQ multiplex PCR reads through MiXCR, storing one row per CDR3 protein. This table has 120,000 or so distinct CDR3 sequences, around 94% appearing once. With 0 bases clipped from V and 4 bases from J, the junction kept 14 bases outside the gene matches. Per germline, CDR1 SGHVS and CDR2 FQNEAQ. CDR3 length: 19 amino acids. The receptor's source is a human donor with Susac syndrome. This sequence joins TRBV7-8 and TRBJ2-5; 10 bases fit TRBD2. The sequenced material came from CD8+ T cells from PBMCs. As DNA, the CDR3 is TGTGCCAGCAGCTTAGCGAGCCATCTAGCGGGAGAAGCTCGAGAGACCCAGTACTTC. It is translated as CASSLASHLAGEARETQYF.